This paragraph reports one TCR beta chain. This entry is derived from a study of blood T cell repertoires in COVID-19. Participant reports of clinical history set cohort assignment. The length of the CDR3 is 13 residues. The V end lost 4 bases, the J end lost 7 bases, and 11 bases lay between the germline ends. From germline, CDR1 is MNHEY and CDR2 SVGAGI. Original processing methods: How many nucleated cells were present was estimated from reference gene primer amplification. Using immunoSEQ multiplex PCR, the repertoire was profiled, and TCRdb retains in-frame clones only, with some absent. D and trimming come from the DNA, and the V and J calls and clone size come from that table. Of some 390,000 clones in the sample, around nine tenths are singletons; the top ten hold about 1.7%.

The receptor was derived from a woman aged 25 to 45 who had recovered from COVID-19. The sequenced material came from PBMCs or T cells enriched from blood (not recorded which). This rearrangement joins TRBV6-5 to TRBJ1-5; no reliable D call. The DNA for the CDR3 is TGTGCCAGCAGTTTAGACGGGGTCCAGCCCCAGCATTTT. Encoded protein: CASSLDGVQPQHF.